Sequencing of this T cell receptor beta chain was carried out in a study of blood T cell repertoires in COVID-19. About the research overall: The analysed material was cDNA or gDNA that came from T cells, B-cell-depleted T cells, or PBMCs.

V lost 3 bases to trimming and J lost 9 bases, with 10 bases between them. The CDR3 has 12 amino acids. In the source study's methods: How many nucleated cells were present was estimated from reference gene primer amplification. Sequenced by immunoSEQ multiplex PCR; TCRdb stores in-frame clones only, minus some. The V and J calls and the clone size are those of that table, but D and trimming were determined from the DNA. The repertoire holds approximately 180,000 clones, with over 75% as singletons. The source of this sequence is a man in his fifties with acute or convalescent COVID-19. Sequencing was done on a sample of peripheral blood. The rearrangement links TRBV12-3 or TRBV12-4 to TRBJ2-3; a weak D match, TRBD2 (6 bases). CDR3 region: CASSFGDSTQYF. The CDR3 bases are TGTGCCAGCAGTTTTGGGGACTCGACGCAGTATTTT.